The clone carrying this T cell receptor beta chain was counted many times. Its antigen remains unidentified. The CDR3 loop spans 17 amino acids. The ends lost 0 bases at V and 9 bases at J; junction bases unmatched: 14. Looked up from germline, CDR1 is MGHDK and CDR2 is SYGVNS. The TCR library was built from RNA with a 3' RACE protocol and unique molecular identifiers. MiXCR, applied by TCRdb to the 3' RACE reads, yields one record per CDR3 protein. The table shows about 89,000 distinct CDR3 sequences, with approximately 6.9% occurring only once. Treatment indicated: PENTA 11 planned treatment interruption arm or continuous ART arm. Participants had taken at least three-drug ART for at least 24 weeks. Naive CD4+ CD45RA+ CD45RO- T cells were sorted from thawed PBMCs. This sample stems from a study of HIV-infected children after antiretroviral therapy interruption. Study information: Children had CD4+ above 500, viral load below 50 copies/ml, either treatment arm. Study-wide results and caveats: By the end of treatment interruption, naive CD4+ clonality (Gini) increased.

The chain links TRBV25-1 to TRBJ2-1, with 7 bases lining up with TRBD2. The TCR comes from a pool of human donors with HIV. The specimen was CD45RA+ CD4+ T cells from PBMCs, pooled from several time points, collected from a donor given antiretroviral therapy, either interrupted or continuous. Indicated subset: naive CD4+ CD45RA+ CD45RO- T cells. CDR3 DNA sequence: TGTGCCAGCAGTGAATACGCCAAGGGACTAATTGAGAGTGAGCAGTTCTTC. Amino acids: CASSEYAKGLIESEQFF.